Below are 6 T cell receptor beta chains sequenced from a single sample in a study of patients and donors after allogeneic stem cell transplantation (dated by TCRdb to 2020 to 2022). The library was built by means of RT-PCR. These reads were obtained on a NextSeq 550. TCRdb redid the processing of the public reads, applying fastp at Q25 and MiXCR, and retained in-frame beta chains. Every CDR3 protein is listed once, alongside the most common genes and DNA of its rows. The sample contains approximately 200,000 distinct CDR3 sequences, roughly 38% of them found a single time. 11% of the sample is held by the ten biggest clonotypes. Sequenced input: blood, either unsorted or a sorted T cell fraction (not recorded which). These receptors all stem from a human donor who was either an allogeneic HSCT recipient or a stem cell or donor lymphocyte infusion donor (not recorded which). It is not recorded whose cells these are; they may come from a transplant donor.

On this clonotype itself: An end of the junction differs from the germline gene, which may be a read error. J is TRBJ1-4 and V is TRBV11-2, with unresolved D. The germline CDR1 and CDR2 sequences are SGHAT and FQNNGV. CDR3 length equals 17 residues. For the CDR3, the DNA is TGTGCCAGCAGCCCGGTTTGGTCGACAACAACTAATGAAAAACTGTCTTTT. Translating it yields CASSPVWSTTTNEKLSF.

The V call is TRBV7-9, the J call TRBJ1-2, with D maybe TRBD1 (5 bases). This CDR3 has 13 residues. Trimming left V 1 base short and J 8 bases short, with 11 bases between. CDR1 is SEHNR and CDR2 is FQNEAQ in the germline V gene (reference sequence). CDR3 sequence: CASSLGEGDGYTF. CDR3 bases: TGTGCCAGCAGCTTAGGGGAAGGGGACGGCTACACCTTC.

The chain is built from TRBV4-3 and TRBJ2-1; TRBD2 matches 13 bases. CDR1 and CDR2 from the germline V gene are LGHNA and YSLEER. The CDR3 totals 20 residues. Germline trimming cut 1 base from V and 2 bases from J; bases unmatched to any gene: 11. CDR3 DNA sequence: TGCGCCAGCAGCCAAGCCCCCTGGACTAGCGGGGGCGGTCCCTACAATGAGCAGTTCTTC. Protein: CASSQAPWTSGGGPYNEQFF.

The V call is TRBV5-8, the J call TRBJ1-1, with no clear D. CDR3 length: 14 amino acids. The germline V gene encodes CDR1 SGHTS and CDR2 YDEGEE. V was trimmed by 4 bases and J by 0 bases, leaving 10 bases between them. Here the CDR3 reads CASSLRLMNTEAFF. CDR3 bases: TGTGCCAGCAGCCTACGGCTCATGAACACTGAAGCTTTCTTT. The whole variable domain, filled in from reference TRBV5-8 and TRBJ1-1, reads EAGVTQSPTHLIKTRGQQATLRCSPISGHTSVYWYQQALGLGLQFLLWYDEGEERNRGNFPPRFSGRQFPNYSSELNVNALELEDSALYLCASSLRLMNTEAFFGQGTRLTVV.

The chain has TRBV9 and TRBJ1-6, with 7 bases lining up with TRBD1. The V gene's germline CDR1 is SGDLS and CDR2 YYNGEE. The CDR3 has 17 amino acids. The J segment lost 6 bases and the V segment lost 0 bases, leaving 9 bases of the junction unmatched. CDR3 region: CASSVDHRGSGNSPLHF. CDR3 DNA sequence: TGTGCCAGCAGCGTAGATCACAGGGGCTCGGGTAATTCACCCCTCCACTTT.

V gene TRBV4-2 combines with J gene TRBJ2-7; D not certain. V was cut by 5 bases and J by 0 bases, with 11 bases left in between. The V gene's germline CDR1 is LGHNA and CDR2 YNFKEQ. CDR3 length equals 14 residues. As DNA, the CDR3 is TGTGCCAGCAGCACCTTTAAGAGCTCCTACGAGCAGTACTTC. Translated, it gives CASSTFKSSYEQYF.